The clone carrying this T cell receptor (beta chain) came up a few times. What it binds is not known. The data originate from a study of beta chain features in type 1 diabetes. Study-level findings and limits: PCR may have favored shorter templates equally in patients and controls.

Based on CD45RO/CCR7/CD25/CD127/CD95/CD27, CD4+ regulatory, stem cell-like memory, naive and central memory cells were sorted. Every bit of the isolated RNA underwent reverse transcription, so sequencing read expressed TCRB transcripts. TCRdb's copy holds only in-frame clones and misses some; the assay was immunoSEQ multiplex PCR. The table has some 900,000 clones, roughly 16% seen once; the top ten hold around 0.02%. This TCR came from a young woman in good health. Sequenced sample: naive CD4+ T cells from blood.

DNA for the CDR3: TGTGCCACCTATTTCCGGGACATCAGTGAAGCTTTCTTT. Translated: CATYFRDISEAFF. The genes are TRBV25-1 and TRBJ1-1; weak D call: TRBD1 (6 bases). The germline gives CDR1 MGHDK, CDR2 SYGVNS. Trimming cost V 10 bases and J 7 bases, with 19 bases left between them. CDR3 length: 13 amino acids. Using reference TRBV25-1 and TRBJ1-1 for the parts outside the CDR3, the full variable domain is EADIYQTPRYLVIGTGKKITLECSQTMGHDKMYWYQQDPGMELHLIHYSYGVNSTEKGDLSSESTVSRIRTEHFPLTLESARPSHTSQYLCATYFRDISEAFFGQGTRLTVV.